This TCR beta chain was identified in a study of cytomegalovirus exposure and HLA in healthy donors (dated by TCRdb to about 2017). Study-wide context: An earlier analysis of roughly 610 of the donors reported about 260 Gb of sequence data and about 120 million unique TCR beta sequences obtained from approximately 180 million T cells. An early release covering about 600 HLA-typed donors comprised about 290 gigabases of sequencing data and tens of millions of unique TCR sequences. Of the roughly 400 genotyped donors, about 84% fell in the genetic ancestry cluster associated with self-reported Caucasian donors. The study aimed to test whether cataloging public T cell receptors could reveal signatures of past pathogen exposure. Using immunosequencing, the study profiled T cell repertoires from fewer than 850 subjects and related those repertoires to cytomegalovirus serostatus. In addition to the first cohort of 666 subjects, a separate validation cohort of approximately 130 different subjects was used. The study combined high-throughput TCR immunosequencing, statistical association of individual TCRs with disease status, and machine learning to predict cytomegalovirus infection status. A later analysis re-examined previously published TCR beta repertoires from just over 650 donors and added high-resolution HLA genotyping to investigate patterns of TCR occurrence. The later analysis used no new phenotypic data to find candidate immune exposures, relying instead on TCR beta sequences and their occurrence across donors. In an earlier analysis of 587 of the donors, high-throughput TCR beta sequencing was used to judge whether each TCR beta V gene segment behaved as functional or pseudogenic. Donor age, sex, ethnicity and CMV serostatus were compiled together with the repertoire data. A later genetic analysis took genome-wide SNP genotypes for 398 of the 666 donors and used that subset as a discovery cohort. Every repertoire in the discovery cohort had been generated on one and the same sequencing platform. Both class I and class II loci were covered by HLA typing, at four-digit resolution. Typing coverage differed by locus: A, B, C, DRB1 and DQB1 were typed in roughly 620-640 donors, DQA1 in about 500, DPA1 in some 600, and DPB1 in just under 490. Five DR-DQ haplotypes were handled as single units for association and clustering because linkage in the cohort was strong. On average, around 240,000 unique TCR beta nucleotide sequences were sequenced per donor among more than 350 genotyped donors of the cohort, with roughly 18% of those sequences being non-productive.

Overall study results and their limits: A further reported finding was that TCR beta sequences accurately predicted the HLA-A and HLA-B alleles for most subjects in the first cohort. An earlier analysis of approximately 500 of the donors showed that most TCR beta V segments appeared in productive rearrangements either about 87% or about 30% of the time, which broadly matched IMGT annotations. Specific HLA alleles were associated with 15,000 to 20,000 TCR beta sequences at a false discovery rate of 0.05 in a later analysis. A cluster of highly shared sequence variants was judged likely to be a technical artifact of the sequencing pipeline. In a later analysis, TCR association rates were found to vary across HLA loci, with the most associated TCRs seen for DRB1 alleles and the fewest for HLA-C alleles. HLA typing was unavailable for some donors at each locus, so association tests used only the typed subset. Linkage disequilibrium might explain the correlated functional status among segregating V segments, but an unknown experimental factor could not be excluded. CMV serostatus was the only immune exposure information available for the cohort. When HLA alleles, especially DR and DQ, strongly co-occurred, TCR associations were difficult to assign to individual alleles. The classifier was reported to diagnose cytomegalovirus status with high specificity and sensitivity in both the original cohort and the validation cohort. The authors suggested that the approach could potentially be extended to other disease states and immunological phenotypes. Most TCR sequences were seen in very few donors, while some public TCRs were found in many individuals. A later analysis found that most CMV-associated TCR beta chains appeared HLA-restricted, with HLA associations seemingly driven largely by CMV exposure. The earlier analysis of almost 600 of the donors excluded approximately 15 rarely observed V segments, including chromosome 9 orphons, because counts were too low. A later genetic analysis reported fewer N-insertions in productive TCRs among donors in an Asian-associated ancestry cluster than the approximately 670-donor mean. Several of the top co-occurrence clusters appeared to be linked to parvovirus B19, influenza, CMV and Epstein-Barr virus, according to a later analysis. In a later analysis, HLA-associated TCR beta chains were found to be more clonally expanded and to have lower generation probabilities than equally common non-associated chains. V-gene and J-gene trimming of TCR beta chains was associated with a missense DCLRE1C variant in a later genetic analysis, and the association was replicated in an independent cohort. The 87-base-pair reads could not distinguish some IMGT-functional V segments, including TRBV6-2 and TRBV6-3, so those segments were excluded. Only TCR beta chains were sequenced in this cohort, and the absence of alpha or paired-chain data limited detectable features. A few of the identified cytomegalovirus-associated TCR beta chains were confirmed in vitro to be specific for cytomegalovirus antigens. Roughly uniform sequencing depth across donors was assumed in presence/absence analyses, although this assumption may not hold. In the study, approximately 160 TCR beta chains were listed as associated with cytomegalovirus.

Concerning this clone itself: This clone's antigen is unknown.

To prepare the library, the immunoSEQ multiplex PCR assay was applied. For the multiplex PCR, a mixture combining 60 forward primers for TCR Vbeta segments and 13 reverse primers for TCR Jbeta segments was used. The CDR3 region of rearranged TCR beta genes was amplified from genomic DNA by a multiplex PCR assay. Amplified TCR beta libraries were sequenced as 87-base-pair reads on the Illumina HiSeq System. The source study handled its data this way. A later analysis tallied 70 million to 100 million unique TCR beta chains across the 666 repertoires, and approximately 9.9 million of those chains were shared by two or more donors. Raw reads were error-corrected and collapsed into unique sequences by a nearest-neighbor algorithm in which closely related sequences were merged to remove PCR and sequencing errors. V, D and J gene segments were assigned by aligning CDR3 sequences to IMGT reference sequences. For a sequence to be retained, at least a six-nucleotide match to both a V gene segment and a J gene segment was required. A rearrangement was called productive if the CDR3 had no stop codons and remained in frame with V and J, and every other rearrangement was called non-productive. CDR3 was defined by IMGT convention, running from the second conserved V-encoded cysteine to the conserved J-encoded phenylalanine. The earlier analysis of about 620 of the donors excluded sequences that lacked an unambiguous match to a single V gene segment. An earlier analysis of about 600 of the donors called V segments functional above 56.7% productive rearrangements and segregating when the between-donor standard deviation exceeded 5%. A statistical classification framework was built to diagnose cytomegalovirus status from the catalog of TCR beta chain sequences. A later analysis assigned V and J genes by comparing TCR nucleotide sequences with IMGT/GENE-DB human TR gene sequences. Using the TCRdist pipeline, a later analysis assigned CDR3 sequences along with most-parsimonious VDJ recombination scenarios. In a later analysis, every TCR beta chain was defined by the combination of its CDR3 amino acid sequence and its V-gene family, and reads without a unique V-gene family were dropped. A later analysis removed roughly 590 highly shared, low-generation-probability nucleotide sequences to deal with suspected cross-contamination and a sequencing artifact. In a later analysis, a clonal expansion index for each public chain was calculated from normalized within-repertoire ranks of inferred template counts. A later analysis computed generation probabilities with a VDJ recombination model fitted to out-of-frame rearrangements, and checked the results against IGoR. Hypergeometric tests were used in a later analysis to score TCR-TCR, TCR-HLA and TCR-CMV co-occurrence, with a repertoire-size bias correction applied to the TCR pairs. In a later analysis, false discovery rates were estimated by permuting HLA or CMV assignments 20 times. A later analysis grouped co-occurring TCRs with DBSCAN, adding TCRdist sequence similarity when clustering within HLA-allele-positive subsets. Co-occurrence clustering excluded repertoires with fewer than 30,000 or more than 120,000 public chains, plus five with anomalous nucleotide sharing. Not all clones reach the TCRdb copy of this immuneACCESS table, which keeps in-frame sequences only. Checked studies attribute under half of the gap to unresolved V genes and leave the rest unexplained. That table is the source of V, J and clone size, and D and trimming were worked out from the DNA. The table of this sample itemizes 150,000 or so clones. The ten most abundant clones make up around 1.6% of the sample.

The cohort comprised 710 or so healthy bone marrow donors. Cohort members were all nominally healthy when sampled, although unrecorded immune exposures were likely present. The donor was CMV seropositive and belonged to the group of 250 to 300 seropositive cohort members. Every donor gave a peripheral blood sample, and the peripheral blood mononuclear cells from that sample were used for TCR beta sequencing. Genomic DNA was extracted from the blood cell samples with the Qiagen DNeasy Blood Extraction Kit. V loses 6 bases at its end and J loses 3 bases; junction bases beyond the gene matches: 10. In the germline V gene (reference sequence), CDR1 corresponds to MNHEY and CDR2 to SMNVEV. There are 15 amino acids in the CDR3, from cysteine to phenylalanine inclusive. The CDR3 DNA has 45 bases and is translated from base 1.

The chain is encoded by TRBV27 joined to TRBJ2-7; 8 bases in the junction line up with TRBD1. The sequence came from a woman between 40 and 50 years old in good health and CMV-seropositive. Sequenced: PBMCs. The DNA reads TGTGCCAGCAGCCCGTTTCAGGGGGCCCTCTACGAGCAGTACTTC. Translation gives CASSPFQGALYEQYF.